Sequencing of this TCR beta chain was carried out in a study of blood T cell repertoires in COVID-19. Study-wide context: Collection of acute and convalescent COVID-19 samples took place in the United States, Italy and Spain. PBMCs, B-cell-depleted T cells, or T cells provided the cDNA or gDNA that made up the material.

Trimming shortened V by 4 bases and J by 0 bases, and 15 bases separated the two germline ends. Germline CDR1 and CDR2: SGHRS and YFSETQ. The CDR3 has 16 amino acids. Per the original methods: Estimated nucleated cell counts came from reference gene primer amplification. Here immunoSEQ multiplex PCR was the method, and the copy in TCRdb shows in-frame clones only, minus some. The V and J calls and clone size were taken over from that table, and D and trimming were inferred from the DNA. Of over 110,000 clones in the sample, around 89% were seen once. Sequencing was carried out using peripheral blood. The V and J genes are TRBV5-1 and TRBJ2-3, with a possible D match to TRBD1 (6 bases). The TCR comes from a human donor in a cohort sampled during active COVID-19. CDR3 in amino acids: CASSQAGTQSTDTQYF. As DNA, the CDR3 is TGCGCCAGCAGCCAAGCCGGGACACAGAGCACAGATACGCAGTATTTT. Variable domain in full (rest from reference TRBV5-1 and TRBJ2-3): KAGVTQTPRYLIKTRGQQVTLSCSPISGHRSVSWYQQTPGQGLQFLFEYFSETQRNKGNFPGRFSGRQFSNSRSEMNVSTLELGDSALYLCASSQAGTQSTDTQYFGPGTRLTVL.